These T cell receptor beta chains were read from a single sample in a study of Graves' ophthalmopathy and Graves' hyperthyroidism. TCRdb recomputed calls from the multiplex PCR reads with MiXCR, one row per CDR3 protein. The sample holds under 350,000 distinct CDR3 sequences, about 17% seen once. The sample consisted of peripheral blood. The receptors were sampled from an adult man with Graves' ophthalmopathy. CDR3s include the opening cysteine and the closing phenylalanine or tryptophan. A D gene is named only where the DNA matches it firmly. The size field is filled for only some rows; it gives once, few, many or a size class.

V	D	size	J	CDR3	DNA
TRBV20-1	TRBD1	many	TRBJ2-2	CSARGTGSTGELFF	TGCAGTGCTAGGGGGACAGGGAGCACCGGGGAGCTGTTTTTT
TRBV12-3/TRBV12-4	-	many	TRBJ2-7	CASSLGDRTEQYF	TGTGCCAGCAGTTTAGGGGATAGAACCGAGCAGTACTTC
TRBV6-2/TRBV6-3	TRBD1	-	TRBJ2-5	CASTETTGGIGETQYF	TGTGCCAGCACTGAGACGACAGGGGGCATCGGGGAGACCCAGTACTTC
TRBV11-2	-	many	TRBJ1-2	CASRGVDYGYTF	TGTGCCAGCAGGGGGGTCGACTATGGCTACACCTTC
TRBV19	TRBD1	many	TRBJ2-7	CASTPGQGIYEQYF	TGTGCCAGTACCCCGGGACAGGGAATTTACGAGCAGTACTTC
TRBV6-1	TRBD1	many	TRBJ2-7	CASSVGPGQGTYLQYF	TGTGCCAGCAGTGTAGGTCCCGGACAGGGGACTTATTTGCAGTACTTC
TRBV3-1	-	many	TRBJ2-7	CASSQDHRVGYEQYF	TGTGCCAGCAGCCAAGATCACAGGGTTGGATACGAGCAGTACTTC
TRBV27	TRBD2	many	TRBJ2-2	CASSPLAGSSEGELFF	TGTGCCAGCAGTCCTCTAGCGGGGAGTTCAGAAGGGGAGCTGTTTTTT
TRBV18	-	few	TRBJ2-5	CASSPLAGTVGETQYF	TGTGCCAGCTCACCACTGGCGGGAACGGTAGGAGAGACCCAGTACTTC
TRBV20-1	TRBD2	-	TRBJ2-7	CSAGEASGLYEQYF	TGCAGTGCTGGTGAGGCTAGCGGACTCTACGAGCAGTACTTC
TRBV11-2	-	many	TRBJ1-2	CASSYGPGYGYTF	TGTGCCAGCAGCTACGGGCCTGGGTATGGCTACACCTTC
TRBV28	TRBD1	-	TRBJ2-7	CASSFRQGGNYEQYF	TGTGCCAGCAGTTTCCGACAGGGGGGGAACTACGAGCAGTACTTC
TRBV4-1	-	-	TRBJ1-5	CASSQDASLHQPQHF	TGCGCCAGCAGCCAAGACGCCAGCTTACATCAGCCCCAGCATTTT
TRBV6-1	TRBD1	many	TRBJ2-7	CASSGRTGQGNYEQYF	TGTGCCAGCAGTGGAAGGACAGGGCAGGGGAACTACGAGCAGTACTTC
TRBV20-1	TRBD1	many	TRBJ2-7	CSARRTGGGYEQYF	TGCAGTGCTAGAAGGACAGGGGGCGGGTACGAGCAGTACTTC
TRBV6-1	-	few	TRBJ2-2	CASSSGTGDPGELFF	TGTGCCAGCAGCTCCGGGACTGGCGACCCCGGGGAGCTGTTTTTT
TRBV20-1	TRBD1	many	TRBJ1-1	CSAGQGGNTEAFF	TGCAGTGCTGGCCAGGGGGGGAACACTGAAGCTTTCTTT
TRBV19	-	many	TRBJ2-5	CASSYGQPGQETQYF	TGTGCCAGTAGCTACGGTCAGCCGGGCCAAGAGACCCAGTACTTC
TRBV6-2/TRBV6-3	-	many	TRBJ2-5	CASSYSESQTQYF	TGTGCCAGCAGTTACTCGGAGAGCCAGACCCAGTACTTC
TRBV12-3/TRBV12-4	-	once	TRBJ1-5	CASSLAQGQRNQPQHF	TGTGCCAGCAGTTTAGCGCAAGGACAGAGGAATCAGCCCCAGCATTTT
TRBV6-1	-	many	TRBJ1-1	CASGRGLGGTEAFF	TGTGCCAGCGGAAGGGGCCTGGGCGGCACTGAAGCTTTCTTT
TRBV27	-	many	TRBJ1-1	CASSRLRETEITEAFF	TGTGCCAGCAGTCGACTTCGAGAGACAGAGATCACTGAAGCTTTCTTT
TRBV12-3/TRBV12-4	TRBD1	-	TRBJ1-2	CASSIGQGFYGYTF	TGTGCCAGCAGCATTGGACAGGGATTCTATGGCTACACCTTC